The 21 T cell receptor beta chains in this list originate from one sample, sequenced in a study of blood T cell repertoires in COVID-19. The method was immunoSEQ multiplex PCR; TCRdb's version includes in-frame clones alone and lacks a portion of them. Among a few hundred thousand clones listed, approximately 81% were seen once. Sequenced material: PBMCs or T cells enriched from blood (not recorded which). These receptors originate from a woman aged 45-65 years who had been exposed to COVID-19.

CDR3 DNA: TGTGCCAGCAGCCGCAGGGTGAACACTGAAGCTTTCTTT. It codes for CASSRRVNTEAFF. The rearrangement uses TRBV5-6 and TRBJ1-1, with D possibly matching TRBD1 (5 bases). V was trimmed by 4 bases and J by 0 bases, leaving 7 bases between them. Germline values: CDR1 SGHDT, CDR2 YYEEEE. The CDR3 sequence is 13 residues long. The complete variable domain, with remaining parts taken from reference TRBV5-6 and TRBJ1-1, reads DAGVTQSPTHLIKTRGQQVTLRCSPKSGHDTVSWYQQALGQGPQFIFQYYEEEERQRGNFPDRFSGHQFPNYSSELNVNALLLGDSALYLCASSRRVNTEAFFGQGTRLTVV.

The chain joins TRBV7-6 to TRBJ2-5; TRBD1 matches 7 bases. V was clipped by 1 base and J by 5 bases; unmatched bases: 7. Germline V gene sequence: CDR1 SGHVS, CDR2 FNYEAQ. This CDR3 has 15 amino acids. The CDR3 spells CASSLEWGRGETQYF. The CDR3, as DNA: TGTGCCAGCAGCTTAGAGTGGGGCAGGGGGGAGACCCAGTACTTC.

This chain uses TRBV9 with TRBJ1-1, with D tentatively TRBD1 (5 bases). Germline V gives CDR1 SGDLS, CDR2 YYNGEE. Deletions cut 0 bases from V and 6 bases from J, with 15 bases between. The CDR3 is 15 residues long. Here the CDR3 reads CASSVAWGGDPEAFF. The CDR3 region has the DNA TGTGCCAGCAGCGTAGCCTGGGGAGGGGACCCTGAAGCTTTCTTT.

This chain joins TRBV4-3 and TRBJ1-2; 8 bases are a match to TRBD1. The CDR3 runs to 15 residues. J lost 6 bases, V lost 4 bases, and 10 bases had no gene match. The germline V gene encodes CDR1 LGHNA and CDR2 YSLEER. The CDR3 here is CASSLNPAGQDGYTF. CDR3 in DNA: TGCGCCAGCAGCCTGAACCCGGCGGGACAGGATGGCTACACCTTC.

This clone ranks as medium-sized. The gene calls are TRBV7-2 and TRBJ2-2; TRBD2 is a possible D gene (5 bases). The CDR3 is 12 residues long. The germline CDR1 and CDR2 sequences are SGHTA and FQGNSA. Trimming took off 8 bases at V and 11 bases at J, with 15 bases between the two ends. CDR3 coding DNA: TGTGCCAGCGATTACATGCCGGGAGAGCTGTTTTTT. As protein: CASDYMPGELFF.

V is TRBV24-1 and J is TRBJ1-5; TRBD1 matches 10 bases. The length of the CDR3 is 15 residues. Germline V lookup: CDR1 KGHDR, CDR2 SFDVKD. V shed 4 bases, J shed 5 bases, and the junction held 4 bases outside the gene matches. The CDR3 protein is CATSEAGTGDQPQHF. The CDR3 DNA sequence: TGTGCCACCAGTGAGGCCGGGACAGGGGATCAGCCCCAGCATTTT.

The chain recombines TRBV5-1 with TRBJ2-2; 7 nucleotides align to TRBD2. With V trimmed by 4 bases and J by 3 bases, 3 bases remained unmatched. Germline V gene lookup returns CDR1 SGHRS and CDR2 YFSETQ. This CDR3 has 14 amino acids. CDR3 DNA: TGCGCCAGCAGCCTTGGGGGGGACACCGGGGAGCTGTTTTTT. Amino acid sequence: CASSLGGDTGELFF.

The chain links TRBV27 to TRBJ1-1, with D possibly being TRBD1 (5 bases). This CDR3 has 14 residues. Trimming took 5 bases from V and 0 from J, leaving 10 bases between them. In germline, CDR1 is MNHEY, CDR2 SMNVEV (reference sequence). CDR3 bases: TGTGCCAGCAGTGAAAAGGACATGAACACTGAAGCTTTCTTT. Its protein product is CASSEKDMNTEAFF.

This chain links TRBV19 with TRBJ1-5, with 7 bases identical to TRBD1. The CDR3 contains 13 residues. V shed 8 bases and J 6 bases; nucleotides not matched to a gene: 7. Germline V gene lookup returns CDR1 LNHDA and CDR2 SQIVND (reference sequence). The CDR3 region has the DNA TGTGCCAGTCAGGACAGGCTCACTCAGCCCCAGCATTTT. The encoded protein is CASQDRLTQPQHF.

This chain uses TRBV7-2 with TRBJ1-1; D is unresolved. Germline V CDR1 and CDR2: SGHTA, FQGNSA. The CDR3 spans 14 residues. The ends were cut back, 0 bases at V and 5 bases at J, with 10 bases in the middle. The CDR3 nucleotides read TGTGCCAGCAGCTTAGCAGGGAGCAGGACTGAAGCTTTCTTT. It translates to CASSLAGSRTEAFF.

Only one count was recorded for this clone. The J gene is TRBJ1-1, the V gene TRBV19, with D possibly being TRBD1 (6 bases). CDR3 size: 14 residues. V lost 5 bases to trimming and J lost 4 bases, with 14 bases between them. Germline V gives CDR1 LNHDA, CDR2 SQIVND (reference sequence). In DNA form, the CDR3 reads TGTGCCAGTAGTTTTTCCGAGACAGGCACTGAAGCTTTCTTT. This codes for CASSFSETGTEAFF.

V gene TRBV18 combines with J gene TRBJ1-6, with 7 bases lining up with TRBD1. Germline V gene sequence: CDR1 KGHSH, CDR2 LQKENI. The junction had 6 bases not matched to a gene; V was cut back by 3 bases and J by 7 bases. This CDR3 region has 15 residues. Here the CDR3 reads CASSPNRGGNSPLHF. The DNA for the CDR3 is TGTGCCAGCTCACCCAACAGGGGTGGGAATTCACCCCTCCACTTT.

A remark on this clone: Sequence at one end of the junction differs from germline and may be a read error. The genes are TRBV19 and TRBJ2-1, with D possibly TRBD2 on 6 matching bases. The CDR3 is made up of 15 amino acids. The germline gives CDR1 LNHDA, CDR2 SQIVND (reference sequence). In DNA form, the CDR3 reads TGTGCCAGCAGTACACAACGGGGGATGGTAAATGAGCAGTTCTTC. This translates into CASSTQRGMVNEQFF.

This chain connects TRBV10-2 to TRBJ2-3; 8 nucleotides agree with TRBD2. Germline CDR1 is WSHSY and CDR2 is SAAADI. The CDR3 spans 15 residues. The V gene end was trimmed by 3 bases and the J gene end by 5 bases; junction bases not matched to a gene: 7. This chain's CDR3 is CASSEVGGVRDTQYF. The CDR3 DNA follows: TGCGCCAGCAGTGAAGTCGGGGGGGTTCGAGATACGCAGTATTTT.

The gene calls are TRBV7-6 and TRBJ1-2; 7 bases fit TRBD1. V shed 5 bases and J 4 bases; nucleotides not matched to a gene: 7. This CDR3 spans 14 amino acids. Per the germline V gene, CDR1 is SGHVS and CDR2 is FNYEAQ. CDR3 sequence (DNA): TGTGCCAGCAGCCTTGGACAGGATTTCTATGGCTACACCTTC. Translated: CASSLGQDFYGYTF.

The chain is built from TRBV10-3 and TRBJ1-6; D unclear. CDR1 is ENHRY and CDR2 is SYGVKD in the germline V gene. This CDR3 is built from 14 residues. V lost 6 bases and J lost 9, with 15 bases in between. The CDR3 loop reads CAIRPPASGSPLHF. CDR3 DNA: TGTGCCATCAGGCCACCTGCGTCGGGTTCACCCCTCCACTTT.

The V and J genes are TRBV5-6 and TRBJ1-1; D is perhaps TRBD1 (6 bases). CDR1 and CDR2 from the germline V gene are SGHDT and YYEEEE. V dropped 4 bases and J dropped 0 bases, with 10 bases sitting between them. The CDR3 runs 14 residues. The CDR3 nucleotides read TGTGCCAGCAGCCCAGGGGAGTTGAACACTGAAGCTTTCTTT. The encoded protein is CASSPGELNTEAFF.

The rearrangement uses TRBV11-2 and TRBJ2-2; TRBD1 agrees at 8 bases. The germline gives CDR1 SGHAT, CDR2 FQNNGV. The V gene end was trimmed by 9 bases and the J gene end by 5 bases; junction bases not matched to a gene: 14. This CDR3 has 16 residues. The CDR3 reads CASKMGWTGNTGELFF. The DNA for the CDR3 is TGTGCCAGTAAGATGGGTTGGACAGGGAATACCGGGGAGCTGTTTTTT.

The chain has TRBV9 and TRBJ2-1, with 11 bases that match TRBD2. Germline values: CDR1 SGDLS, CDR2 YYNGEE. V lost 4 bases and J lost 4; bases outside the gene matches: 10. This CDR3 is 17 amino acids long. The CDR3 DNA sequence: TGTGCCAGCAGCCCTCGTCTAGCGGGGGGACCTTACAATGAGCAGTTCTTC. This codes for CASSPRLAGGPYNEQFF.

The CDR3 reads CASGLTSYPAQPQHF. The CDR3 DNA reads TGTGCTAGTGGTTTGACTAGTTATCCGGCTCAGCCCCAGCATTTT. The chain carries TRBV12-5 and TRBJ1-5; D is undetermined. The CDR3 is 15 amino acids. Trimming stripped 2 bases from V and 6 bases from J, with 14 bases between. Per the germline V gene, CDR1 is LGHNT and CDR2 is FRNRAP.

This chain links TRBV9 with TRBJ2-7; TRBD1 matches at 11 bases. Per the germline V gene, CDR1 is SGDLS and CDR2 is YYNGEE. V shed 3 bases and J 4 bases; nucleotides not matched to a gene: 6. The CDR3 covers 15 residues. CDR3 region: CASSARTGGPYEQYF. CDR3 bases: TGTGCCAGCAGCGCCCGGACAGGGGGCCCTTACGAGCAGTACTTC.